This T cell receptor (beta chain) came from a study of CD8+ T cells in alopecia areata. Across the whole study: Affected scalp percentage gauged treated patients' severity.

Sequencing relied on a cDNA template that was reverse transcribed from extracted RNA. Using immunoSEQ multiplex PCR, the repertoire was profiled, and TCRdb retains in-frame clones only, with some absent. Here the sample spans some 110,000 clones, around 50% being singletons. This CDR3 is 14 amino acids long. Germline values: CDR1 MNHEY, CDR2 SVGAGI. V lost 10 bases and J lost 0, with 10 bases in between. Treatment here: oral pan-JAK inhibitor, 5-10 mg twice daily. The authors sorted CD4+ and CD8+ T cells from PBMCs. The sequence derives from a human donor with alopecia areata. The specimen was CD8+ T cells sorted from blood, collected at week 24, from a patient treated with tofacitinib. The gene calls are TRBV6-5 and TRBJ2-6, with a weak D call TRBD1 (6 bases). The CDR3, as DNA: TGTGCCACTGAACAGGGCTCTGGGGCCAACGTCCTGACTTTC. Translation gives CATEQGSGANVLTF.